The 19 T cell receptor beta chains in this list originate from one sample, sequenced in a study of high-grade serous ovarian cancer treatment subgroups. Some clones are missing from TCRdb's copy, which holds only in-frame ones; the method was immunoSEQ multiplex PCR. The sample yields approximately 2,000 clones, roughly two thirds seen once. The tumor samples were collected prior to definitive surgery or chemotherapy. The sequenced sample consisted of tumor tissue. These receptors were obtained from a human donor with high-grade serous ovarian cancer.

The chain is built from TRBV7-9 and TRBJ2-1, with no clear D. CDR1 and CDR2 from the germline V gene are SEHNR and FQNEAQ (reference sequence). The CDR3 runs 11 residues. With 4 bases removed from V and 7 bases from J, the gap between germline ends came to 5 bases. The CDR3 spells CASSYANEQFF. CDR3 nucleotide sequence: TGTGCCAGCAGCTATGCGAATGAGCAGTTCTTC. Supplemented by reference TRBV7-9 and TRBJ2-1, the full variable domain reads DTGVSQNPRHKITKRGQNVTFRCDPISEHNRLYWYRQTLGQGPEFLTYFQNEAQLEKSRLLSDRFSAERPKGSFSTLEIQRTEQGDSAMYLCASSYANEQFFGPGTRLTVL.

The V gene is TRBV6-1, the J gene TRBJ1-6, with TRBD1 matching over 7 bases. Per germline, CDR1 MNHNS and CDR2 SASEGT. With V trimmed by 2 bases and J by 5 bases, 12 bases remained unmatched. This CDR3 is built from 18 residues. CDR3 nucleotide sequence: TGTGCCAGCAGTGAAAGGACAGGCCGAAAGGCAGATAATTCACCCCTCCACTTT. As protein: CASSERTGRKADNSPLHF.

The V and J genes are TRBV6-6 and TRBJ2-2, with 10 bases matching TRBD2. V lost 5 bases to trimming and J lost 7 bases; unmatched junction nucleotides: 7. Germline-derived CDR1 and CDR2 are MNHNY and SVGAGI (reference sequence). This CDR3 region has 15 residues. CDR3 nucleotides: TGTGCCAGCAGTGCCCTAGCGGGAGTTGGCGGGGAGCTGTTTTTT. Translation: CASSALAGVGGELFF.

The V gene is TRBV19, the J gene TRBJ2-1; TRBD2 matches at 7 bases. With 6 bases clipped from V and 5 bases from J, the junction kept 7 bases outside the gene matches. The CDR3 has 14 residues. Germline-derived CDR1 and CDR2 are LNHDA and SQIVND (reference sequence). The CDR3 region is CASRFSGLDNEQFF. The CDR3 coding sequence is TGTGCCAGTAGATTTAGCGGGCTAGACAATGAGCAGTTCTTC.

V is TRBV7-9 and J is TRBJ2-1, with 11 bases identical to TRBD2. The CDR3 runs to 14 residues. J gave up 7 bases and V 9 bases, and 8 bases lay outside the gene matches. Germline V gene data show CDR1 as SEHNR and CDR2 as FQNEAQ (reference sequence). CDR3 sequence (DNA): TGTGCCAGTTCGGGAGCTAGCGGGGGGAATGAGCAGTTCTTC. It yields the protein CASSGASGGNEQFF. Drawing the rest from reference TRBV7-9 and TRBJ2-1, the complete variable domain is DTGVSQNPRHKITKRGQNVTFRCDPISEHNRLYWYRQTLGQGPEFLTYFQNEAQLEKSRLLSDRFSAERPKGSFSTLEIQRTEQGDSAMYLCASSGASGGNEQFFGPGTRLTVL.

This sequence joins TRBV6-5 and TRBJ1-2; D gene uncertain. Germline CDR1 reads MNHEY; CDR2 reads SVGAGI. The CDR3 spans 14 residues. With 4 bases removed from V and 2 bases from J, the gap between germline ends came to 11 bases. CDR3 sequence: CASSSHIENYGYTF. In DNA, the CDR3 is TGTGCCAGCAGTTCCCACATAGAGAACTATGGCTACACCTTC.

The gene calls are TRBV11-2 and TRBJ2-1; TRBD1 agrees at 7 bases. The CDR3 has 18 amino acids. Germline CDR1 SGHAT, CDR2 FQNNGV. V was pared by 1 base and J by 4 bases, with 13 bases of the junction left unmatched. This CDR3 is CASSLAGGSGHFYNEQFF. The CDR3 DNA is TGTGCCAGCAGCTTAGCAGGGGGATCGGGACACTTTTACAATGAGCAGTTCTTC.

V gene TRBV10-3 combines with J gene TRBJ2-1; 7 nucleotides line up with TRBD1. The germline CDR1 and CDR2 sequences are ENHRY and SYGVKD. This CDR3 region has 16 residues. The V segment lost 2 bases and the J segment 3 bases; nucleotides outside the gene matches: 7. CDR3 DNA sequence: TGTGCCATCAGTGAGATCGGACAGGCCATCTACAATGAGCAGTTCTTC. It specifies CAISEIGQAIYNEQFF.

The chain couples TRBV4-3 to TRBJ2-3; D uncertain. This CDR3 has 16 amino acids. Germline CDR1 is LGHNA and CDR2 is YSLEER. V shed 0 bases and J shed 4 bases, with 14 bases lying between them. In DNA, the CDR3 is TGCGCCAGCAGCCAAGACGGGTCGCCAAGATCAGATACGCAGTATTTT. It encodes CASSQDGSPRSDTQYF.

This clone has a handful of counts. V and J are TRBV7-9 and TRBJ2-1; 11 bases match TRBD2. The CDR3 totals 17 residues. The J segment lost 3 bases and the V segment lost 6 bases, leaving 10 bases of the junction unmatched. The V gene's germline CDR1 is SEHNR and CDR2 FQNEAQ (reference sequence). The CDR3 DNA sequence: TGTGCCAGCAGTAATATCATAGCGGGGGGGCACTACAATGAGCAGTTCTTC. Translation gives CASSNIIAGGHYNEQFF.

The chain uses TRBV7-2 and TRBJ2-2, with TRBD2 identical over 7 bases. J lost 6 bases, V lost 2 bases, and 12 bases had no gene match. CDR1 SGHTA and CDR2 FQGNSA come from the germline V gene. This CDR3 is built from 17 residues. CDR3 loop: CASSLSRWGGSAGELFF. As DNA, the CDR3 is TGTGCCAGCAGCTTAAGTCGGTGGGGCGGGAGCGCCGGGGAGCTGTTTTTT.

The CDR3 coding sequence is TGTGCCAGTAGTCCTCCAGACGGGGGCGGGTCCTACGAGCAGTACTTC. This translates into CASSPPDGGGSYEQYF. The rearrangement uses TRBV19 and TRBJ2-7; D is tentatively TRBD1 or TRBD2 (6 bases each). V lost 5 bases, J lost 1 base, and 18 bases lay in between. This CDR3 has 16 amino acids. CDR1 and CDR2 from the germline V gene are LNHDA and SQIVND (reference sequence). The whole variable domain, remainder taken from reference TRBV19 and TRBJ2-7, is DGGITQSPKYLFRKEGQNVTLSCEQNLNHDAMYWYRQDPGQGLRLIYYSQIVNDFQKGDIAEGYSVSREKKESFPLTVTSAQKNPTAFYLCASSPPDGGGSYEQYFGPGTRLTVT.

V gene TRBV19 combines with J gene TRBJ1-5; tentative D call: TRBD1 (5 bases). The length of the CDR3 is 15 residues. V was shortened by 10 bases and J by 3 bases, with 19 bases between the two germline ends. CDR1 LNHDA and CDR2 SQIVND come from the germline V gene (reference sequence). The chain's CDR3 is CATRGSGLPNQPQHF. DNA of the CDR3: TGTGCCACTAGGGGATCGGGACTTCCCAATCAGCCCCAGCATTTT.

This clone was counted between two and nine times. The V and J genes are TRBV5-1 and TRBJ1-2, with D unclear. Germline CDR1 is SGHRS and CDR2 is YFSETQ. Trimming removed 0 bases from V and 0 bases from J, with 6 bases in between. There are 14 residues in the CDR3. CDR3: CASSLGTPNYGYTF. The CDR3 DNA reads as TGCGCCAGCAGCTTGGGCACTCCTAACTATGGCTACACCTTC.

The chain carries TRBV7-6 and TRBJ1-6; 8 nucleotides match TRBD1. V shed 0 bases and J 5 bases; nucleotides not matched to a gene: 3. Germline V gives CDR1 SGHVS, CDR2 FNYEAQ. This CDR3 comprises 16 residues. The CDR3 DNA sequence: TGTGCCAGCAGCTTAGCACGACAGGGGAATAATTCACCCCTCCACTTT. This sequence encodes CASSLARQGNNSPLHF.

The chain has TRBV30 and TRBJ1-4; 9 nucleotides line up with TRBD1. CDR1 and CDR2 (germline): GTSNPN, SVGIG (reference sequence). There are 16 residues in the CDR3. V trimming: 0 bases; J trimming: 0 bases; junction bases outside the gene matches: 2. The DNA for the CDR3 is TGTGCCTGGAGTGTAGGACAGGGGCCAACTAATGAAAAACTGTTTTTT. Translation: CAWSVGQGPTNEKLFF.

The chain recombines TRBV4-1 with TRBJ2-7, with D hard to call. Germline CDR1 and CDR2: MGHRA and YSYEKL. The CDR3 runs to 15 residues. The V end lost 0 bases, the J end lost 2 bases, and 11 bases lay between the germline ends. CDR3: CASSQDYPGPYEQYF. CDR3 nucleotide sequence: TGCGCCAGCAGCCAAGACTATCCTGGACCCTACGAGCAGTACTTC.

This chain links TRBV18 with TRBJ2-1; TRBD2 is a possible D gene (6 bases). Trimming cost V 3 bases and J 10 bases, with 22 bases left between them. The CDR3 length is 16 residues. Germline V CDR1 and CDR2: KGHSH, LQKENI. CDR3 amino acids: CASSPYEPGANIEQFF. The DNA for the CDR3 is TGTGCCAGCTCACCTTACGAGCCGGGAGCTAACATCGAGCAGTTCTTC. Variable domain in full (rest from reference TRBV18 and TRBJ2-1): NAGVMQNPRHLVRRRGQEARLRCSPMKGHSHVYWYRQLPEEGLKFMVYLQKENIIDESGMPKERFSAEFPKEGPSILRIQQVVRGDSAAYFCASSPYEPGANIEQFFGPGTRLTVL.

This clone was observed a few times. The chain has TRBV28 and TRBJ2-3, with TRBD2 matching over 12 bases. The ends lost 8 bases at V and 6 bases at J; junction bases unmatched: 9. This CDR3 is built from 15 residues. Germline V gene sequence: CDR1 MDHEN, CDR2 SYDVKM. The CDR3 sequence: CASQRLAGAGDTQYF. CDR3 bases: TGTGCCAGCCAGAGACTAGCGGGGGCTGGTGATACGCAGTATTTT.